Listed below are T cell receptor beta chains from one sample, sequenced in a study of beta chain features in type 1 diabetes. The data were produced by immunoSEQ multiplex PCR, yet TCRdb's version contains in-frame clones alone and is incomplete. The repertoire consists of about 660,000 clones, with 11% to 15% occurring once and the leading ten covering just under 0.04%. The sequencing input was naive CD4+ T cells from blood. All receptors derive from a man aged 18 to 30 with type 1 diabetes. Each CDR3 is given with its conserved first and last residue. Each record gives: V gene, clone size, J gene, D gene, CDR3 DNA, CDR3 protein. The D gene is left open where the match is weak. Expanded clones are given a class, and other clones once, few, many or no size at all.

>TRBV4-1|-|TRBJ1-1|TRBD1
TGCGCCAGCAGCTCCGTGGGACAGGGGGCGAACACTGAAGCTTTCTTT
CASSSVGQGANTEAFF
>TRBV7-9|-|TRBJ2-5|TRBD2
TGTGCCAGCAGCCGAGCGGGAGAGGAGACCCAGTACTTC
CASSRAGEETQYF
>TRBV2|few|TRBJ2-1|TRBD2
TGTGCCAGCAGTCGGGACTACAACAATGAGCAGTTCTTC
CASSRDYNNEQFF
>TRBV6-6|-|TRBJ2-5|-
TGTGCCAGCGGGCTAAGGAGCCAAGAGACCCAGTACTTC
CASGLRSQETQYF
>TRBV29-1|few|TRBJ1-5|-
TGCAGCGCCAAGATCAGGGAGGGCAATCAGCCCCAGCATTTT
CSAKIREGNQPQHF
>TRBV4-3|-|TRBJ1-1|-
TGCGCCAGCAGCCACCAAAGTGGGCAGGGAGAAGCTTTCTTT
CASSHQSGQGEAFF
>TRBV10-1|-|TRBJ2-2|-
TGCGCCAGCAGTGAGTCGTATATCGGGGAGCTGTTTTTT
CASSESYIGELFF
>TRBV5-1|few|TRBJ2-1|-
TGCGCCAGCAGCTCTAGAACGGCAGGCGAGCAGTTCTTC
CASSSRTAGEQFF
>TRBV19|-|TRBJ2-6|-
TGTGCCAGTAGTATTTCCTCTGGGGCCAACGTCCTGACTTTC
CASSISSGANVLTF
>TRBV29-1|-|TRBJ2-5|TRBD1
TGCAGCGGCCGACAGGGGCGAGGAGAGACCCAGTACTTC
CSGRQGRGETQYF
>TRBV5-1|once|TRBJ2-6|-
TGCGCCAGCAGCTCTACTAACTCTGGGGCCAACGTCCTGACTTTC
CASSSTNSGANVLTF
>TRBV10-3|-|TRBJ1-2|-
TGTGCCATCAGTGAGCAGTCTCAAAGCTATGGCTACACCTTC
CAISEQSQSYGYTF
>TRBV25-1|few|TRBJ1-1|-
TGTGCCAGCAGTCGCTGGGGGTCGGCGCCTGAAGCTTTCTTT
CASSRWGSAPEAFF
>TRBV30|-|TRBJ2-1|TRBD1
TGTGCCTGCCTTAGACAGGGGGCCTACAATGAGCAGTTCTTC
CACLRQGAYNEQFF
>TRBV30|-|TRBJ2-1|-
TGTGCCTTAAAGAGGAATGAGCAGTTCTTC
CALKRNEQFF
>TRBV28|few|TRBJ2-3|TRBD1
TGTGCCAGCAGTTCCCCGCGACAGGGGCCTTACACAGATACGCAGTATTTT
CASSSPRQGPYTDTQYF